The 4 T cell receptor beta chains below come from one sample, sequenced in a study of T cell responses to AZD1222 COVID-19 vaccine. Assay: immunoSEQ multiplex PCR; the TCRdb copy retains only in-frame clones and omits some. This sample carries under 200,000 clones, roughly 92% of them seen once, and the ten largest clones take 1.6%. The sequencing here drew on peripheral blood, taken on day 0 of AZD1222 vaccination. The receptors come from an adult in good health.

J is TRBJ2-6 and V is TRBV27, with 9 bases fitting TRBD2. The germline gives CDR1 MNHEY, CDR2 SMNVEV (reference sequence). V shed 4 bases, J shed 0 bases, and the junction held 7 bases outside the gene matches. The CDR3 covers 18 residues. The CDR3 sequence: CASSSSSGEYSGANVLTF. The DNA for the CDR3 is TGTGCCAGCAGTTCCTCTAGCGGGGAGTACTCTGGGGCCAACGTCCTGACTTTC.

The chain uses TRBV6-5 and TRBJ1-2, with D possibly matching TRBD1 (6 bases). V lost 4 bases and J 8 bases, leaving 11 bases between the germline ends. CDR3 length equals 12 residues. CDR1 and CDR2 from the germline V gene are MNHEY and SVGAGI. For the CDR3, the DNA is TGTGCCAGCAGTTCAGGGGCTGGAGGCTACACCTTC. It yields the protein CASSSGAGGYTF.

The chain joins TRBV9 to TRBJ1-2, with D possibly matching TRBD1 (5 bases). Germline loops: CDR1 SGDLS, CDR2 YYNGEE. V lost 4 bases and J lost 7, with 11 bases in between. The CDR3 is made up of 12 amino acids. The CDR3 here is CASSSRDVGYTF. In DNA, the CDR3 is TGTGCCAGCAGCTCCCGGGACGTTGGCTACACCTTC.

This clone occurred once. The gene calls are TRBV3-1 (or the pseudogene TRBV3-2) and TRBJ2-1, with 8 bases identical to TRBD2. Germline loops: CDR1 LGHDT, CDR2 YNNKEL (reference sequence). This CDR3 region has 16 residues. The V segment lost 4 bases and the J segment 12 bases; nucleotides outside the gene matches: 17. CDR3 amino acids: CASSLRVRTSTLGQFF. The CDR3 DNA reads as TGTGCCAGCAGCCTCAGGGTAAGGACTAGCACGCTTGGGCAGTTCTTC.